Following are 8 T cell receptor beta chains from one sample sequenced in a study of blood T cell repertoires in COVID-19. Data came from immunoSEQ multiplex PCR; TCRdb stores just in-frame clones and leaves some out. The sample consists of approximately 140,000 clones, 80% to 90% of them appearing once. The specimen sequenced was peripheral blood. The receptors were gathered from an older woman with COVID-19, enrolled during active disease.

This clone was detected ten times or more. This chain joins TRBV7-3 and TRBJ1-2; TRBD1 aligns across 8 bases. The CDR3 has 18 residues. V shed 2 bases, J shed 2 bases, and the junction held 13 bases outside the gene matches. Germline CDR1 reads SGHTA; CDR2 reads FQGTGA. CDR3 in DNA: TGTGCCAGCAGCTTATTTGGTCAGGGGGCCCAATTAAACTATGGCTACACCTTC. Protein: CASSLFGQGAQLNYGYTF.

CDR3 coding DNA: TGTGCCAGCAGCCGAACGGGACAGGGTTCCTCTGGGGCCAACGTCCTGACTTTC. Protein sequence: CASSRTGQGSSGANVLTF. The chain combines TRBV7-9 with TRBJ2-6; TRBD1 aligns across 9 bases. The CDR3 is 18 residues long. Germline V gene sequence: CDR1 SEHNR, CDR2 FQNEAQ (reference sequence). V lost 5 bases to trimming and J lost 0 bases; unmatched junction nucleotides: 8.

The rearrangement joins TRBV3-1 (or the pseudogene TRBV3-2) to TRBJ1-6; 9 bases match TRBD1. The CDR3 is 14 amino acids. The germline V gene encodes CDR1 LGHDT and CDR2 YNNKEL (reference sequence). Losses at the gene ends were 6 bases for V and 7 bases for J; bases not matched to a gene: 4. For the CDR3, the DNA is TGTGCCAGCAGACGGACAGGGGACAATTCACCCCTCCACTTT. Amino acid sequence: CASRRTGDNSPLHF.

The V gene is TRBV6-5, the J gene TRBJ1-2, with 8 positions matching TRBD1. CDR3 size: 14 residues. Germline V CDR1 and CDR2: MNHEY, SVGAGI. The ends lost 6 bases at V and 5 bases at J; junction bases unmatched: 8. This CDR3 is CASRQGAVGYGYTF. CDR3 bases: TGTGCCAGCAGGCAGGGGGCTGTGGGTTATGGCTACACCTTC.

This chain links TRBV10-3 with TRBJ1-2; weak D call: TRBD1 (6 bases). Trimming shortened V by 0 bases and J by 1 base, and 9 bases separated the two germline ends. The V gene's germline CDR1 is ENHRY and CDR2 SYGVKD. CDR3 size: 15 residues. The CDR3 protein is CAISESGDINYGYTF. CDR3 nucleotide sequence: TGTGCCATCAGTGAGTCAGGGGACATTAACTATGGCTACACCTTC.

The genes are TRBV11-2 and TRBJ2-2; D possibly corresponds to TRBD2 (6 bases). Trimming shortened V by 5 bases and J by 6 bases, and 16 bases separated the two germline ends. Germline V gene lookup returns CDR1 SGHAT and CDR2 FQNNGV. This CDR3 comprises 15 residues. The CDR3 DNA is TGTGCCAGCAGCCCATGGAGGGCCCGAGCCGGGGAGCTGTTTTTT. Protein product: CASSPWRARAGELFF.

This clone occurred once. The chain has TRBV5-4 and TRBJ2-7; 9 bases align to TRBD2. The germline CDR1 and CDR2 sequences are SGHNT and YYREEE (reference sequence). V dropped 0 bases and J dropped 1; count of bases not matched to a gene: 2. The CDR3 is 15 amino acids. This chain's CDR3 is CASSLGTSVSYEQYF. The CDR3 region has the DNA TGTGCCAGCAGCTTGGGGACTAGCGTTTCCTACGAGCAGTACTTC.

The gene calls are TRBV18 and TRBJ1-2; D is unclear. Trimming took off 2 bases at V and 3 bases at J, with 10 bases between the two ends. CDR1 KGHSH and CDR2 LQKENI come from the germline V gene. The CDR3 runs 14 residues. The CDR3 here is CASSPRGPHYGYTF. CDR3 DNA sequence: TGTGCCAGCTCACCAAGAGGGCCTCACTATGGCTACACCTTC. Filled out from reference TRBV18 and TRBJ1-2, the complete variable domain reads NAGVMQNPRHLVRRRGQEARLRCSPMKGHSHVYWYRQLPEEGLKFMVYLQKENIIDESGMPKERFSAEFPKEGPSILRIQQVVRGDSAAYFCASSPRGPHYGYTFGSGTRLTVV.